This is a list of T cell receptor beta chains from one sample in a study of cytotoxic CD8 clonotypes in ibrutinib-treated CLL. The protocol was immunoSEQ multiplex PCR, while the TCRdb copy is restricted to in-frame clones and leaves out a portion. Of over 200,000 clones listed, 60% to 80% were seen once; the top ten hold over 5.5%. Material: PBMCs, obtained after 12 months of ibrutinib treatment. The receptor source for this set is a human donor with chronic lymphocytic leukemia. The CDR3 runs from the conserved cysteine through the conserved F or W. D genes are given only for firm matches. Not every row has a clone size; where given, it reads once, few, many or a size class.

cdr3_aa	cdr3_nt	j_call	cdr3_length	clone_size	v_call	d_call
CATRTRVTEQYF	TGTGCCACCAGGACTAGGGTCACCGAGCAGTACTTC	TRBJ2-7	12	.	TRBV28	TRBD2
CASSFPRVGGNTIYF	TGTGCCAGCAGTTTCCCCCGGGTGGGCGGAAACACCATATATTTT	TRBJ1-3	15	.	TRBV28	.
CASSFTGGVWLDEQFF	TGTGCCAGCAGCTTCACAGGTGGGGTGTGGTTAGATGAGCAGTTCTTC	TRBJ2-1	16	.	TRBV7-2	.
CASSLSPSITGELFF	TGTGCCAGCAGTTTATCCCCATCTATCACCGGGGAGCTGTTTTTT	TRBJ2-2	15	few	TRBV27	.
CASSPSGGATEQFF	TGTGCCAGCAGCCCGAGCGGGGGGGCCACTGAGCAGTTCTTC	TRBJ2-1	14	.	TRBV14	TRBD2
CASSLAGRANYGYTF	TGCGCCAGCAGCTTGGCTGGGAGAGCTAACTATGGCTACACCTTC	TRBJ1-2	15	.	TRBV5-1	.
CASSLRGRDEKLFF	TGTGCCAGCAGCTTAAGGGGTAGGGATGAAAAACTGTTTTTT	TRBJ1-4	14	.	TRBV7-2	.
CASSFSGDYEQYF	TGCGCCAGCAGCTTTAGCGGAGACTACGAGCAGTACTTC	TRBJ2-7	13	.	TRBV4-3	.
CASKVGDIPDTQYF	TGCGCCAGCAAAGTGGGCGACATACCAGATACGCAGTATTTT	TRBJ2-3	14	.	TRBV5-1	.
CAATLLASNNLPEQYF	TGTGCTGCGACCCTACTAGCGAGCAACAATCTTCCCGAGCAGTACTTC	TRBJ2-7	16	few	TRBV30	TRBD2
CASSLPGTSGTRNEQFF	TGTGCCAGCAGCTTGCCCGGGACTAGCGGGACGCGCAATGAGCAGTTCTTC	TRBJ2-1	17	.	TRBV7-9	TRBD2
CASSEVSNQPQHF	TGCGCCAGCAGTGAAGTGAGCAATCAGCCCCAGCATTTT	TRBJ1-5	13	.	TRBV6-1	.
CASSLVGSQRGEQYF	TGTGCCAGCAGCTTAGTCGGGTCACAAAGGGGCGAGCAGTACTTC	TRBJ2-7	15	.	TRBV7-9	.
CASRSYRGNVPSGANVLTF	TGTGCCAGCAGGTCCTACAGGGGTAACGTTCCCTCTGGGGCCAACGTCCTGACTTTC	TRBJ2-6	19	.	TRBV13	TRBD1
CASSRTGGAGSYEQYF	TGTGCCAGCAGCCGGACAGGGGGCGCGGGCTCCTACGAGCAGTACTTC	TRBJ2-7	16	once	TRBV7-2	TRBD1
CASSLMTSGGRDGTQYF	TGTGCCAGCAGCTTAATGACTAGCGGGGGCCGGGACGGTACGCAGTATTTT	TRBJ2-3	17	.	TRBV11-2	TRBD2
CAWSISNQPQHF	TGTGCCTGGAGTATCAGCAATCAGCCCCAGCATTTT	TRBJ1-5	12	few	TRBV30	.
CASSQTSGASYEQYF	TGTGCCAGCAGCCAAACTAGCGGCGCCTCCTACGAGCAGTACTTC	TRBJ2-7	15	.	TRBV14	TRBD2
CASRKTGENTEAFF	TGTGCCAGCAGGAAAACAGGGGAGAACACTGAAGCTTTCTTT	TRBJ1-1	14	.	TRBV25-1	TRBD1
CASSPQPNRGEKLFF	TGTGCCAGCTCACCGCAACCTAACAGGGGTGAAAAACTGTTTTTT	TRBJ1-4	15	.	TRBV18	TRBD1
CASKVENSNQPQHF	TGTGCCAGTAAAGTGGAGAATAGCAATCAGCCCCAGCATTTT	TRBJ1-5	14	.	TRBV19	.
CATSSPGTDYGYTF	TGTGCCACCAGCAGTCCCGGGACAGACTATGGCTACACCTTC	TRBJ1-2	14	.	TRBV15	TRBD1
CASKVEPLNEAFF	TGTGCCAGCAAGGTCGAGCCTCTAAATGAAGCTTTCTTT	TRBJ1-1	13	.	TRBV2	.
CASSQGLAGGPDTQYF	TGTGCCAGCTCACAAGGACTAGCGGGGGGCCCAGATACGCAGTATTTT	TRBJ2-3	16	.	TRBV18	TRBD2
CASSQGTVKGYTF	TGCGCCAGCAGCCAGGGGACAGTTAAGGGCTACACCTTC	TRBJ1-2	13	.	TRBV4-1	TRBD1
CASSLGGHSQPQHF	TGTGCCAGCAGCTTAGGGGGACATTCACAGCCCCAGCATTTT	TRBJ1-5	14	.	TRBV7-9	.
CASSLGRGSQDTQYF	TGTGCCAGCAGCTTAGGTAGGGGTTCACAGGATACGCAGTATTTT	TRBJ2-3	15	once	TRBV11-1	.
CAWSVWRQPGYGYTF	TGTGCCTGGAGTGTTTGGCGGCAGCCCGGCTATGGCTACACCTTC	TRBJ1-2	15	.	TRBV30	.
CASSVGNRASDSPLHF	TGTGCCAGCAGCGTAGGGAACAGGGCGTCAGATTCACCCCTCCACTTT	TRBJ1-6	16	many	TRBV9	.
CSVEYYREDEKLFF	TGCAGCGTTGAGTATTACAGGGAGGATGAAAAACTGTTTTTT	TRBJ1-4	14	.	TRBV29-1	.
CASSLSPGTGVAGYTF	TGCGCCAGCAGCCTAAGTCCCGGGACCGGGGTCGCAGGCTACACCTTC	TRBJ1-2	16	.	TRBV5-1	.
CASSSGSNQPQHF	TGTGCCAGCAGCTCCGGAAGCAATCAGCCCCAGCATTTT	TRBJ1-5	13	few	TRBV7-2	.
CASSKQPWAQAISNQPQHF	TGTGCCAGCAGCAAACAACCCTGGGCGCAGGCGATTAGCAATCAGCCCCAGCATTTT	TRBJ1-5	19	few	TRBV7-8	.
CASSAPQGGNNEQFF	TGTGCCAGCAGCGCCCCGCAGGGAGGGAACAATGAGCAGTTCTTC	TRBJ2-1	15	.	TRBV9	TRBD2
CASTQRGGGTSNQPQHF	TGTGCCAGCACTCAAAGGGGAGGGGGCACCAGCAATCAGCCCCAGCATTTT	TRBJ1-5	17	few	TRBV28	TRBD1
CSASGNGHEAFF	TGCAGCGCCTCCGGGAATGGGCATGAAGCTTTCTTT	TRBJ1-1	12	.	TRBV29-1	.
CASSPDYLTDTQYF	TGTGCCAGCAGCCCGGACTACCTCACAGATACGCAGTATTTT	TRBJ2-3	14	few	TRBV7-2	.
CATMTGIHSGTQYF	TGTGCCACTATGACAGGCATCCACTCCGGGACCCAGTACTTC	TRBJ2-5	14	few	TRBV6-1	.
CASTVYFSGRLRNEQFF	TGTGCCAGTACCGTATACTTTAGCGGGAGGTTAAGGAATGAGCAGTTCTTC	TRBJ2-1	17	.	TRBV19	TRBD2
CASSLVGLQETQYF	TGTGCCAGCAGCTTAGTGGGGCTTCAGGAGACCCAGTACTTC	TRBJ2-5	14	.	TRBV11-2	.
CASSLGLAGVETQYF	TGTGCCAGCTCACTCGGACTAGCGGGGGTGGAGACCCAGTACTTC	TRBJ2-5	15	.	TRBV18	TRBD2